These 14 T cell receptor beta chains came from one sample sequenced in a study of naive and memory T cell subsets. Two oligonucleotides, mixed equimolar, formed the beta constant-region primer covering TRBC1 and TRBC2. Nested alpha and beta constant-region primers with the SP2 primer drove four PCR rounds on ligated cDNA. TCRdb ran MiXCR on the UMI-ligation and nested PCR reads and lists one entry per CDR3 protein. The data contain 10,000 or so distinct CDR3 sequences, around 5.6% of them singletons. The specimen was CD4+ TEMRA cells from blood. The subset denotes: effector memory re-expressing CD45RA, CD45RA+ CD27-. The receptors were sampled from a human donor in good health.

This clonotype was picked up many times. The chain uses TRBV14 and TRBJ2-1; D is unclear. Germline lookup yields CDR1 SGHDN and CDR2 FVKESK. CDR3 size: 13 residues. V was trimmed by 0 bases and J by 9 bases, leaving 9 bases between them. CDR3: CASSQDPPGEQFF. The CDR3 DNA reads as TGTGCCAGCAGCCAAGATCCCCCTGGTGAGCAGTTCTTC.

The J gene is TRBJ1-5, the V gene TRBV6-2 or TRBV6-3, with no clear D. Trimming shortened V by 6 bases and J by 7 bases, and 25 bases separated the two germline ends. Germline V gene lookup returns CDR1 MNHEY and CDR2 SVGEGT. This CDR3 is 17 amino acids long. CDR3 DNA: TGTGCCAGCAGACCGATAAGACAAGGAAGGGATAACCAGCCCCAGCATTTT. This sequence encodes CASRPIRQGRDNQPQHF.

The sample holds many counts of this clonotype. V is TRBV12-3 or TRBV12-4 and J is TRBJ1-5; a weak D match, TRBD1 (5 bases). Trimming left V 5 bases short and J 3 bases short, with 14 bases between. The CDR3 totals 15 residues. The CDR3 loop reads CASSPEGAYNQPQHF. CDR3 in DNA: TGTGCCAGCAGTCCCGAAGGGGCGTACAATCAGCCCCAGCATTTT.

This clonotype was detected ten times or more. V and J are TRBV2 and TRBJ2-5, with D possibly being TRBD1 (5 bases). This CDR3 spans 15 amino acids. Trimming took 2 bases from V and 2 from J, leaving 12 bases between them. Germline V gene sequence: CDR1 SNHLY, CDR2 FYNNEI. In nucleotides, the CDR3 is TGTGCCAGCAGTGAAAAGGCAGGGCCGCAAGAGACCCAGTACTTC. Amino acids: CASSEKAGPQETQYF.

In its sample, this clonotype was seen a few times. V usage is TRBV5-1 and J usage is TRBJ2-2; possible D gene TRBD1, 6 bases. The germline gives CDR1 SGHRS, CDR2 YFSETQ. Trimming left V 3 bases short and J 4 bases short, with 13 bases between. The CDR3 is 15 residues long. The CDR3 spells CASSSTGQLTGELFF. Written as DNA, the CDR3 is TGCGCCAGCAGCTCTACAGGACAGCTCACCGGGGAGCTGTTTTTT.

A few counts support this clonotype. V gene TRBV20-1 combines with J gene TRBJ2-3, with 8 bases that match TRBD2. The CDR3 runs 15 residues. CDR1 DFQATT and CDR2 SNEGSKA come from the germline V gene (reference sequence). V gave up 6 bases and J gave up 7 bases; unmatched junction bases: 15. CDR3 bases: TGCAGTGCCCGATCGGGGCGGGGGGCCTTGAATACGCAGTATTTT. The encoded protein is CSARSGRGALNTQYF.

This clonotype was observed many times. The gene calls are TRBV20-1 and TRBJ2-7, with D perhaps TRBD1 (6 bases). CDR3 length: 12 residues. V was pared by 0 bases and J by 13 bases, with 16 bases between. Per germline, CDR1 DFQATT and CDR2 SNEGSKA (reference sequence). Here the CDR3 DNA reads TGCAGTGCTAGAGAGAGATCCGGGACACCTTACTTC. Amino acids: CSARERSGTPYF.

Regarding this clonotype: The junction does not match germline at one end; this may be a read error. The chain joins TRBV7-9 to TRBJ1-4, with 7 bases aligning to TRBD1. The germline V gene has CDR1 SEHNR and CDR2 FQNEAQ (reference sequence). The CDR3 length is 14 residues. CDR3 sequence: CASSLQGQNENLFF. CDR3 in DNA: TGTGCCAGCAGCCTACAGGGACAGAATGAAAACCTGTTTTTT.

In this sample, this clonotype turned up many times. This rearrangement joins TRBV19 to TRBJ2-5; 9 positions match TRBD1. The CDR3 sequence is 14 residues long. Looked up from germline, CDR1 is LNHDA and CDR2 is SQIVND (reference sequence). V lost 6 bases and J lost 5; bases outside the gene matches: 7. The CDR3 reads CASRETGGGETQYF. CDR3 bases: TGTGCCAGTAGAGAAACAGGGGGCGGGGAGACCCAGTACTTC.

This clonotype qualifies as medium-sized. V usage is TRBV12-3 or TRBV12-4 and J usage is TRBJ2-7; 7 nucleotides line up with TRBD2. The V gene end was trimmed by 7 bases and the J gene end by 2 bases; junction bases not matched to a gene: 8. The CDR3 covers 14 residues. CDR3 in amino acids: CASTHSGGAYEQYF. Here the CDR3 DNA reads TGTGCCAGCACCCACTCTGGGGGGGCCTACGAGCAGTACTTC.

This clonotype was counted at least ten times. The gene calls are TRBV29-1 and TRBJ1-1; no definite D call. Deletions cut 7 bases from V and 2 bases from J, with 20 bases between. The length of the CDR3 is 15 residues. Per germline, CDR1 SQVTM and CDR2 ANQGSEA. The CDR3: CSAHPGLIVNTEAFF. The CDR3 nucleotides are TGCAGCGCCCATCCAGGTTTAATCGTAAACACTGAAGCTTTCTTT.

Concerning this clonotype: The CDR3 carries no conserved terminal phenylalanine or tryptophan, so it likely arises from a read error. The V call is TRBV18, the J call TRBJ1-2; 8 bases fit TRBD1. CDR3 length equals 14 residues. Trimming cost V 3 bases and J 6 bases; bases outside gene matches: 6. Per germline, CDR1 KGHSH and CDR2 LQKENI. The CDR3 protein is CASSPSDRAHGYTL. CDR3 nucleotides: TGTGCCAGCTCACCTTCGGACAGGGCCCATGGCTACACCCTC.

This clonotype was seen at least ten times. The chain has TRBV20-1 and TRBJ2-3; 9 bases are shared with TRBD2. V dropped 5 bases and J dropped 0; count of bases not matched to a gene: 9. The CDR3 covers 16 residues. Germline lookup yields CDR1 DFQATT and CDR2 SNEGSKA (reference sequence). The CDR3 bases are TGCAGTGCTCAGCGGGAGGTACAGCCTAGCACAGATACGCAGTATTTT. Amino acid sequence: CSAQREVQPSTDTQYF.

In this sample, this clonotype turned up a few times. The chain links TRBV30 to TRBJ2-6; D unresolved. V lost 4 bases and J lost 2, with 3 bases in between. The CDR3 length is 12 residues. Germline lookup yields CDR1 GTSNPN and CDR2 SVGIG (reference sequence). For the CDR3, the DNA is TGTGCCTGGATGGCTGGGGCCAACGTCCTGACTTTC. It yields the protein CAWMAGANVLTF.